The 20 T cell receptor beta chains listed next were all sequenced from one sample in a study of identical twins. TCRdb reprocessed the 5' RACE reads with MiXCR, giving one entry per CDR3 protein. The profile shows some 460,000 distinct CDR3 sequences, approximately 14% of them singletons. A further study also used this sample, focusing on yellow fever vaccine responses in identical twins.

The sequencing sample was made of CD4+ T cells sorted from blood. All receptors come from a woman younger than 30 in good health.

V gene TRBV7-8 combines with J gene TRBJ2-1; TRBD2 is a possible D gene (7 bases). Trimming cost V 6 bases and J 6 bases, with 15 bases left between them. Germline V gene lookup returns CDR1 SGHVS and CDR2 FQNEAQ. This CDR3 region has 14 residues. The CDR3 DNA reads TGTGCCAGCAGACCTTGGGGGGGCGGCAATGAGCAGTTCTTC. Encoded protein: CASRPWGGGNEQFF. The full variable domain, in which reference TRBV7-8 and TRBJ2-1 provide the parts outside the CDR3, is GAGVSQSPRYKVAKRGQDVALRCDPISGHVSLFWYQQALGQGPEFLTYFQNEAQLDKSGLPSDRFFAERPEGSVSTLKIQRTQQEDSAVYLCASRPWGGGNEQFFGPGTRLTVL.

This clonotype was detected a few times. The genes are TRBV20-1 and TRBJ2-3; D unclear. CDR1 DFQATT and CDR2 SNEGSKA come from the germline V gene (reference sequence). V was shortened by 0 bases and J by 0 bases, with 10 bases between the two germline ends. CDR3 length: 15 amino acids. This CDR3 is CSARDPRQSTDTQYF. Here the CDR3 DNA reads TGCAGTGCTAGAGATCCCCGCCAAAGCACAGATACGCAGTATTTT.

The CDR3 DNA reads TGCGCCAGCAGCGGGGGACTAGCGGGAGCAGATACGCAGTATTTT. Its protein is CASSGGLAGADTQYF. V and J are TRBV5-1 and TRBJ2-3; 14 bases are shared with TRBD2. The CDR3 loop spans 15 amino acids. Germline V gives CDR1 SGHRS, CDR2 YFSETQ. V gave up 4 bases and J gave up 4 bases; unmatched junction bases: 2.

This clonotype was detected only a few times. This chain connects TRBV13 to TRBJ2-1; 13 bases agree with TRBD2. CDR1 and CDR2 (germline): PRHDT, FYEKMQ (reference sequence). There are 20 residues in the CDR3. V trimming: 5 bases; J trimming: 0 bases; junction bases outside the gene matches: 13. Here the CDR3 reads CASSRRLPGTSGNSYNEQFF. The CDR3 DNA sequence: TGTGCCAGCAGCCGACGTCTGCCGGGGACTAGCGGGAACTCCTACAATGAGCAGTTCTTC.

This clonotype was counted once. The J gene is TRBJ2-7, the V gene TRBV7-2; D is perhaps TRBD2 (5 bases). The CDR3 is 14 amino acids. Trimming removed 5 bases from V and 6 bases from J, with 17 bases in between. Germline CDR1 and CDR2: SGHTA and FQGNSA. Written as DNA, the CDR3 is TGTGCCAGCAGCCCTTCTAGCCGGCCCGGCGAGCAGTACTTC. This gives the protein CASSPSSRPGEQYF.

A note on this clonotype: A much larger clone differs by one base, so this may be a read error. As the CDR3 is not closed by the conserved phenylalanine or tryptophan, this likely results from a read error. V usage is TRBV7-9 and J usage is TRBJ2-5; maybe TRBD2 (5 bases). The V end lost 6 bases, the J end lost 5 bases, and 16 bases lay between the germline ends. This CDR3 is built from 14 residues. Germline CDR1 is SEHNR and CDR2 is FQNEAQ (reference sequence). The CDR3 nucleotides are TGTGCCAGCAGGGGAGTGGGTCCTCGGGAGACCCAGTACATC. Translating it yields CASRGVGPRETQYI.

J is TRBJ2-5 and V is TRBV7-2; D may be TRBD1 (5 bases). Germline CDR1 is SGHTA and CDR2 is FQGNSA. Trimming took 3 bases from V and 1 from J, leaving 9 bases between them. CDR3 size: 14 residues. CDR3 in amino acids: CASSFWQGQETQYF. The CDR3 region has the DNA TGTGCCAGCAGCTTCTGGCAGGGCCAAGAGACCCAGTACTTC.

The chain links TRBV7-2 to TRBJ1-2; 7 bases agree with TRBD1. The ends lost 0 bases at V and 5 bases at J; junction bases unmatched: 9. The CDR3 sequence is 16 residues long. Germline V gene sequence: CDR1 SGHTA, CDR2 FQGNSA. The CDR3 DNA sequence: TGTGCCAGCAGCTTAGCGCCAGACAGGGAGGGATATGGCTACACCTTC. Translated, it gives CASSLAPDREGYGYTF. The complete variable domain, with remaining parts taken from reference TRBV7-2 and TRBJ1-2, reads GAGVSQSPSNKVTEKGKDVELRCDPISGHTALYWYRQSLGQGLEFLIYFQGNSAPDKSGLPSDRFSAERTGGSVSTLTIQRTQQEDSAVYLCASSLAPDREGYGYTFGSGTRLTVV.

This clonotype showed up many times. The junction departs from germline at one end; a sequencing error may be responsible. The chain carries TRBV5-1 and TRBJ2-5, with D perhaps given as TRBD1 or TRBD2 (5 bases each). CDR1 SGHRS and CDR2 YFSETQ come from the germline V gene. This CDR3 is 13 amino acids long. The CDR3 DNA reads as TGTGCCAGCAGCTTAGAGGGGCGTGAGACCCAGTACTTC. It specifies CASSLEGRETQYF.

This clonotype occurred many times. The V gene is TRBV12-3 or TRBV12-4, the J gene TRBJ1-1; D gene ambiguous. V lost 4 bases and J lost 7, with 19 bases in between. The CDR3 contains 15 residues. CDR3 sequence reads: CASSYSGITFGEAFF. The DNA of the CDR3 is TGTGCCAGCAGTTATTCGGGGATAACATTTGGTGAAGCTTTCTTT.

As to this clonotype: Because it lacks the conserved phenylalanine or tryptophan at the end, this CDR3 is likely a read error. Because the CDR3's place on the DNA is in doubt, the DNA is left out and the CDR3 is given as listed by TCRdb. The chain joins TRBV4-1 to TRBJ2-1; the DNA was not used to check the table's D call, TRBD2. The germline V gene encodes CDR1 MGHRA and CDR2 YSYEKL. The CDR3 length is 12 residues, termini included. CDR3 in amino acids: CASSLPTPARVI.

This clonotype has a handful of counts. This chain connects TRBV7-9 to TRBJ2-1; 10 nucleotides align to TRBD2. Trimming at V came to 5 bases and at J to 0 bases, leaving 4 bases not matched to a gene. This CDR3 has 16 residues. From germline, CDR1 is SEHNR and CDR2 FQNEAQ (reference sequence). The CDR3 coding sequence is TGTGCCAGCAGCAAGCGGGAGGGGGTCTCCTACAATGAGCAGTTCTTC. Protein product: CASSKREGVSYNEQFF.

CDR3 nucleotide sequence: TGTGCCAGCAGTTTAGAGGCGAAGCAGCCCCAGCATTTT. This translates into CASSLEAKQPQHF. The chain employs TRBV12-3 or TRBV12-4 and TRBJ1-5; no definite D call. The CDR3 length is 13 residues. V lost 1 base and J lost 7, with 8 bases in between.

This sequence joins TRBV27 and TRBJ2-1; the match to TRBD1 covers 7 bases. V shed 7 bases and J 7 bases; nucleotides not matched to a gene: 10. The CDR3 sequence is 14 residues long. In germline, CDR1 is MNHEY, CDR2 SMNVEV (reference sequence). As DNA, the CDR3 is TGTGCCAGCACCTCAATAGGGGGCTGGAATGAGCAGTTCTTC. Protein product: CASTSIGGWNEQFF.

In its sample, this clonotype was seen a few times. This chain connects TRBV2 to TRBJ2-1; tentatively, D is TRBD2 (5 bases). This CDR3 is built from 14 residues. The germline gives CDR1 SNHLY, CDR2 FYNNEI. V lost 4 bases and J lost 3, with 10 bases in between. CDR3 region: CASSARGSYNEQFF. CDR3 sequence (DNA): TGTGCCAGCAGTGCCCGGGGAAGCTACAATGAGCAGTTCTTC.

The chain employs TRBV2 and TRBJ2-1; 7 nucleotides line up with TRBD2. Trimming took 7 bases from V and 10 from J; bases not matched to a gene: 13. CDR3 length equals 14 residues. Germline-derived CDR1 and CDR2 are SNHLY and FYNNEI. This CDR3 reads CASTPSGASKEQFF. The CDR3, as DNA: TGTGCCAGCACCCCCAGCGGGGCCTCCAAGGAGCAGTTCTTC.

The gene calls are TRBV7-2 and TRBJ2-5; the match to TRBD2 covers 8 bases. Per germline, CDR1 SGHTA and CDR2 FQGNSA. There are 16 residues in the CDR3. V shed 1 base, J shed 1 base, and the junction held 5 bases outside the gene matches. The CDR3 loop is CASSLVAGGPQETQYF. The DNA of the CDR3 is TGTGCCAGCAGCTTAGTGGCGGGAGGTCCCCAAGAGACCCAGTACTTC.

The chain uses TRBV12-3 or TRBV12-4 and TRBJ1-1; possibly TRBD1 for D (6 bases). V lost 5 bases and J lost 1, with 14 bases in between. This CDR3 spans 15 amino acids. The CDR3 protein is CASSPRQEKNTEAFF. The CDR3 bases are TGTGCCAGCAGTCCCAGACAGGAGAAGAACACTGAAGCTTTCTTT.

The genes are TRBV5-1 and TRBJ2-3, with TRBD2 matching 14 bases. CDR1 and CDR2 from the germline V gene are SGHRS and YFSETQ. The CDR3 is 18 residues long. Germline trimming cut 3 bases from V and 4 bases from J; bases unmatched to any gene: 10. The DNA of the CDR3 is TGCGCCAGCAGCTCCCTGACTAGCGGGAGGGTTTACGCAGATACGCAGTATTTT. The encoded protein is CASSSLTSGRVYADTQYF.

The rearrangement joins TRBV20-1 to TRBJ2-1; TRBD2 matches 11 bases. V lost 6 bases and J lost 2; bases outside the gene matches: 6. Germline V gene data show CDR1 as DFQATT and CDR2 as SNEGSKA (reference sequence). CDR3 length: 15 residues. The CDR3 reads CSASSSGGPYNEQFF. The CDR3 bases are TGCAGTGCCAGCTCTAGCGGGGGGCCCTACAATGAGCAGTTCTTC.